These 30 T cell receptor beta chains were sequenced from one sample in a study of T cells in Graves' hyperthyroidism and ophthalmopathy. The investigators amplified TCR beta CDR3 regions from RNA transcripts. Initially, a first-round RT-PCR of the TCR CDR3 employed the HTBI primer set. MiXCR, applied by TCRdb to the multiplex PCR reads, yields one record per CDR3 protein. This sample has 350,000 to 450,000 distinct CDR3 sequences; more than 12% occur once, and the top ten carry under 30%. Sequenced: blood. These receptor sequences come from a man aged 50-59 years with Graves' ophthalmopathy.

This clonotype came up many times. V and J are TRBV6-1 and TRBJ2-3, with a possible D match to TRBD2 (6 bases). CDR3 length equals 14 residues. CDR1 is MNHNS and CDR2 is SASEGT in the germline V gene. V dropped 3 bases and J dropped 1 base, with 8 bases sitting between them. The DNA for the CDR3 is TGTGCCAGCAGTGATTGGGGGGGCACAGATACGCAGTATTTT. Translated: CASSDWGGTDTQYF.

This clonotype was recorded a few times. The J gene is TRBJ2-1, the V gene TRBV9; 9 nucleotides agree with TRBD2. The CDR3 length is 14 residues. V was clipped by 2 bases and J by 9 bases; unmatched bases: 6. CDR1 SGDLS and CDR2 YYNGEE come from the germline V gene. The CDR3 loop is CASSVSGSIGEQFF. CDR3 in DNA: TGTGCCAGCAGCGTTAGCGGGAGTATCGGTGAGCAGTTCTTC.

J is TRBJ2-3 and V is TRBV24-1, with unresolved D. Germline assignment: CDR1 KGHDR and CDR2 SFDVKD. The length of the CDR3 is 11 residues. Between the trimmed V and J ends, which lost 4 bases and 7 bases, there was a span of 5 bases. The CDR3 region is CATSDKNTQYF. CDR3 bases: TGTGCCACCAGTGACAAAAATACGCAGTATTTT.

This clonotype was seen only a few times. The rearrangement uses TRBV28 and TRBJ2-3; TRBD2 matches 7 bases. CDR1 is MDHEN, CDR2 SYDVKM, per germline. The CDR3 is 16 amino acids. Trimming cost V 7 bases and J 3 bases; bases outside gene matches: 13. Here the CDR3 reads CASITTGGSQTDTQYF. The CDR3 DNA reads as TGTGCCAGCATTACCACCGGCGGGAGTCAGACAGATACGCAGTATTTT.

The CDR3 DNA follows: TGTGCCAGCAGCTTGGCCGGGGACAGGGGACAGACCCAGTACTTC. It specifies CASSLAGDRGQTQYF. The V gene is TRBV11-2, the J gene TRBJ2-5; 10 bases are a match to TRBD1. The length of the CDR3 is 15 residues. Per germline, CDR1 SGHAT and CDR2 FQNNGV. V trimming: 3 bases; J trimming: 6 bases; junction bases outside the gene matches: 7.

The table lists this clonotype with many counts. The chain links TRBV20-1 to TRBJ2-7; D not resolved. Germline CDR1 and CDR2: DFQATT and SNEGSKA (reference sequence). Trimming stripped 1 base from V and 6 bases from J, with 10 bases between. The CDR3 has 12 residues. The CDR3 loop reads CSARALSPEQYF. The CDR3 DNA reads TGCAGTGCTAGAGCTCTATCGCCCGAGCAGTACTTC.

This clonotype was observed at least ten times. The genes are TRBV12-3 or TRBV12-4 and TRBJ1-2; D is unclear. The CDR3 totals 12 residues. V lost 5 bases to trimming and J lost 8 bases, with 12 bases between them. Written as DNA, the CDR3 is TGTGCCAGCAGTCCCCGACAACAGGGCTACACCTTC. This sequence encodes CASSPRQQGYTF.

This clonotype turned up a few times. CDR3: CSVEPQEPDTF. As DNA, the CDR3 is TGCAGCGTTGAACCCCAGGAGCCTGACACCTTC. The rearrangement links TRBV29-1 to TRBJ1-2; D is unclear. CDR3 length: 11 amino acids. From germline, CDR1 is SQVTM and CDR2 ANQGSEA. The V end lost 2 bases, the J end lost 12 bases, and 13 bases lay between the germline ends.

The chain carries TRBV5-1 and TRBJ2-5, with TRBD2 as a possible D gene (5 bases). V was cut by 8 bases and J by 7 bases, with 15 bases left in between. Germline CDR1 reads SGHRS; CDR2 reads YFSETQ. CDR3 size: 12 residues. As DNA, the CDR3 is TGCGCCAGAAGCCCGGACTCGGGGACCCAGTACTTC. The encoded protein is CARSPDSGTQYF.

This clonotype turned up a few times. The V call is TRBV27, the J call TRBJ1-1, with a weak D call TRBD1 (5 bases). CDR1 and CDR2 from the germline V gene are MNHEY and SMNVEV (reference sequence). V lost 11 bases and J lost 1, with 14 bases in between. The CDR3 runs to 13 residues. The CDR3 is CAARPGGNTEAFF. The DNA of the CDR3 is TGTGCCGCCCGACCCGGGGGGAACACTGAAGCTTTCTTT.

There are many counts of this clonotype. The rearrangement joins TRBV20-1 to TRBJ1-1; no firm D call. V lost 4 bases, J lost 2 bases, and 14 bases lay in between. CDR3 length: 14 residues. The V gene's germline CDR1 is DFQATT and CDR2 SNEGSKA (reference sequence). CDR3 sequence reads: CSAISPFVNTEAFF. The CDR3 bases are TGCAGTGCTATATCCCCCTTCGTTAACACTGAAGCTTTCTTT.

Ten or more counts support this clonotype. The CDR3 reads CASSLIGGSRTDTQYF. The CDR3 region has the DNA TGTGCCAGCAGTTTGATAGGCGGGAGTAGGACAGATACGCAGTATTTT. The V call is TRBV12-3 or TRBV12-4, the J call TRBJ2-3, with 7 bases aligning to TRBD2. The CDR3 loop spans 16 amino acids. The V segment lost 3 bases and the J segment 3 bases; nucleotides outside the gene matches: 9.

This clonotype was recorded many times. The CDR3 sequence: CASSQDGGTRPQHF. DNA of the CDR3: TGTGCCAGCAGCCAAGATGGAGGGACCAGGCCCCAGCATTTT. The chain joins TRBV3-1 to TRBJ1-5; D might be TRBD1 (5 bases). This CDR3 has 14 residues. Germline CDR1 is LGHDT and CDR2 is YNNKEL (reference sequence). Deletions cut 0 bases from V and 9 bases from J, with 12 bases between.

This clonotype was observed at least ten times. The gene calls are TRBV11-2 and TRBJ2-5, with D unresolved. This CDR3 is 13 amino acids long. Trimming removed 1 base at V and 3 bases at J, with 6 bases between. Per the germline V gene, CDR1 is SGHAT and CDR2 is FQNNGV. The CDR3 DNA reads as TGTGCCAGCAGCTTAGTTACGGAAGAGACCCAGTACTTC. This codes for CASSLVTEETQYF.

This clonotype was seen many times. The chain joins TRBV6-1 to TRBJ2-3; TRBD2 agrees at 9 bases. The length of the CDR3 is 16 residues. CDR1 and CDR2 from the germline V gene are MNHNS and SASEGT. Trimming took 9 bases from V and 0 from J; bases not matched to a gene: 10. This CDR3 reads CASKGFLAGSTDTQYF. In nucleotides, the CDR3 is TGTGCCAGTAAGGGGTTTCTAGCGGGAAGCACAGATACGCAGTATTTT.

This clonotype was seen ten or more times. The rearrangement links TRBV27 to TRBJ2-3; TRBD2 agrees at 12 bases. V shed 3 bases and J 0 bases; nucleotides not matched to a gene: 4. Per the germline V gene, CDR1 is MNHEY and CDR2 is SMNVEV (reference sequence). The length of the CDR3 is 17 residues. The CDR3 nucleotides are TGTGCCAGCAGTTTCCCCGGACTAGCGGGGAGCACAGATACGCAGTATTTT. Amino acid sequence: CASSFPGLAGSTDTQYF.

The chain couples TRBV2 to TRBJ1-3; 7 nucleotides agree with TRBD1. The CDR3 consists of 15 residues. With 6 bases clipped from V and 2 bases from J, the junction kept 7 bases outside the gene matches. Germline V gene data show CDR1 as SNHLY and CDR2 as FYNNEI. CDR3 DNA sequence: TGTGCCAGCAGGACCGGGACAGTAACTGGAAACACCATATATTTT. Translation gives CASRTGTVTGNTIYF.

The rearrangement joins TRBV29-1 to TRBJ1-1; 7 bases fit TRBD1. The CDR3 consists of 13 residues. Germline loops: CDR1 SQVTM, CDR2 ANQGSEA. J gave up 3 bases and V 6 bases, and 7 bases lay outside the gene matches. The CDR3 region is CSVEQGLDTEAFF. The CDR3 DNA sequence: TGCAGCGTGGAACAGGGGTTGGACACTGAAGCTTTCTTT. The variable domain in full, completed from reference TRBV29-1 and TRBJ1-1, reads SAVISQKPSRDICQRGTSLTIQCQVDSQVTMMFWYRQQPGQSLTLIATANQGSEATYESGFVIDKFPISRPNLTFSTLTVSNMSPEDSSIYLCSVEQGLDTEAFFGQGTRLTVV.

The rearrangement joins TRBV7-2 to TRBJ2-7, with D maybe TRBD2 (6 bases). V was pared by 1 base and J by 1 base, with 11 bases between. This CDR3 has 15 amino acids. Germline V gene lookup returns CDR1 SGHTA and CDR2 FQGNSA. The CDR3 coding sequence is TGTGCCAGCAGCTTAGGGAGGGATTTTTCCTACGAGCAGTACTTC. Amino acid sequence: CASSLGRDFSYEQYF. Full variable domain (missing parts from reference TRBV7-2 and TRBJ2-7): GAGVSQSPSNKVTEKGKDVELRCDPISGHTALYWYRQSLGQGLEFLIYFQGNSAPDKSGLPSDRFSAERTGGSVSTLTIQRTQQEDSAVYLCASSLGRDFSYEQYFGPGTRLTVT.

In its sample, this clonotype was seen many times. The DNA for the CDR3 is TGTGCCAGCAGCTTAGTATGGGGAACTAGCACAGATACGCAGTATTTT. This codes for CASSLVWGTSTDTQYF. The chain uses TRBV7-8 and TRBJ2-3; D remains unclear. Looked up from germline, CDR1 is SGHVS and CDR2 is FQNEAQ. Trimming shortened V by 1 base and J by 0 bases, and 11 bases separated the two germline ends. The CDR3 length is 16 residues.

This clonotype was detected ten times or more. Written as DNA, the CDR3 is TGTGCCAGCAGTGAATCTGGGGGAGGCTATGGCTACACCTTC. Amino acids: CASSESGGGYGYTF. V gene TRBV6-1 combines with J gene TRBJ1-2, with D tentatively TRBD1 (5 bases). Germline V lookup: CDR1 MNHNS, CDR2 SASEGT. This CDR3 is 14 amino acids long. V was cut by 2 bases and J by 4 bases, with 11 bases left in between.

The gene calls are TRBV18 and TRBJ2-6; TRBD1 matches at 8 bases. V was pared by 3 bases and J by 2 bases, with 15 bases of the junction left unmatched. There are 20 residues in the CDR3. Germline CDR1 and CDR2: KGHSH and LQKENI. As DNA, the CDR3 is TGTGCCAGCTCACCTTTGTTCCCTGGGACAGGAGCCCCTGGGGCCAACGTCCTGACTTTC. It is translated as CASSPLFPGTGAPGANVLTF.

This chain joins TRBV6-2 or TRBV6-3 and TRBJ1-1; D gene ambiguous. The V gene's germline CDR1 is MNHEY and CDR2 SVGEGT. The CDR3 consists of 14 residues. The V and J ends lost 4 bases and 2 bases respectively, with 11 bases between them. Here the CDR3 DNA reads TGTGCCAGCAGTTTCCACGACGGAAACACTGAAGCTTTCTTT. This sequence encodes CASSFHDGNTEAFF.

This clonotype was picked up a small number of times. The chain combines TRBV7-9 with TRBJ1-2; D possibly corresponds to TRBD1 (5 bases). The CDR3 runs to 13 residues. Trimming took off 1 base at V and 7 bases at J, with 10 bases between the two ends. CDR1 is SEHNR, CDR2 FQNEAQ, per germline (reference sequence). The CDR3 protein is CASSLDIGAGYTF. The CDR3 nucleotides are TGTGCCAGCAGCTTAGATATAGGGGCTGGCTACACCTTC.

This clonotype was detected ten times or more. The chain has TRBV3-1 and TRBJ2-3; D gene uncertain. CDR3 length equals 15 residues. Germline V gene lookup returns CDR1 LGHDT and CDR2 YNNKEL (reference sequence). Trimming cost V 1 base and J 1 base, with 9 bases left between them. For the CDR3, the DNA is TGTGCCAGCAGCCAAGGTCCTACCCGCACAGATACGCAGTATTTT. Translated: CASSQGPTRTDTQYF.

As concerns this clonotype: A much larger clone differs by one base, so this may be a read error. This chain joins TRBV15 and TRBJ2-2, with TRBD1 matching 11 bases. From germline, CDR1 is LNHNV and CDR2 YYDKDF (reference sequence). The CDR3 consists of 17 residues. The CDR3 sequence: CASSRTGQGALSRELFF. Here the CDR3 DNA reads TGTGCCTCCAGCAGAACTGGACAGGGGGCGCTCTCCCGGGAGCTGTTTTTT.

The genes are TRBV2 and TRBJ2-1; possibly TRBD2 for D (6 bases). Germline lookup yields CDR1 SNHLY and CDR2 FYNNEI. CDR3 size: 13 residues. The V and J ends lost 8 bases and 8 bases respectively, with 16 bases between them. In DNA, the CDR3 is TGTGCCAGCGGTTTAGCGGAAGGCTATGAGCAGTTCTTC. It specifies CASGLAEGYEQFF.

A few counts support this clonotype. The chain joins TRBV29-1 to TRBJ2-7; D might be TRBD1 (6 bases). Trimming took off 6 bases at V and 3 bases at J, with 12 bases between the two ends. The CDR3 covers 12 residues. Germline loops: CDR1 SQVTM, CDR2 ANQGSEA. CDR3 residues: CSVSRDNYEQYF. The CDR3 nucleotides read TGCAGCGTGTCCCGGGACAACTACGAGCAGTACTTC.

The chain is built from TRBV5-1 and TRBJ2-2; 8 bases line up with TRBD2. V gave up 5 bases and J gave up 2 bases; unmatched junction bases: 5. This CDR3 contains 15 residues. Germline V gene sequence: CDR1 SGHRS, CDR2 YFSETQ. CDR3 DNA sequence: TGCGCCAGCAGTAGAAGCGGGGGAAACACCGGGGAGCTGTTTTTT. It encodes CASSRSGGNTGELFF.

For this clonotype: A much larger clonotype is one base distant, so this may be a read error. The CDR3 carries no conserved terminal phenylalanine or tryptophan, so it likely arises from a read error. This rearrangement joins TRBV15 to TRBJ1-2; D is possibly TRBD1 (5 bases). Germline assignment: CDR1 LNHNV and CDR2 YYDKDF (reference sequence). The CDR3 consists of 15 residues. Between the trimmed V and J ends, which lost 0 bases and 2 bases, there was a span of 10 bases. CDR3 amino acids: CATSRDFAGNYGYTS. CDR3 sequence (DNA): TGTGCCACCAGCAGAGATTTCGCAGGGAACTATGGCTACACCTCC.